What follows is one T cell receptor (beta chain) and its context. The antigen is undetermined. Sample-barcoded 5' priming and a J-beta primer mix drove a second PCR of about 6 to 12 cycles. Template switching added a 12-random-nucleotide identifier to every cDNA molecule. TCRdb redid the calling of the 5' RACE reads with MiXCR, one entry per CDR3 protein. Altogether 730,000 or so distinct CDR3 sequences are present, roughly 47% being singletons, with the ten largest covering 20% to 25%. V lost 6 bases, J lost 2 bases, and 12 bases lay in between. Germline V gene sequence: CDR1 SEHNR, CDR2 FQNEAQ (reference sequence). The CDR3 totals 14 residues. This entry belongs to a study of blood T cells in healthy people across ages. Study information: The template switching approach captured approximately one barcoded beta molecule for every two T cells.

Study conclusions and caveats: It was not known whether donors were CMV positive (a possible confounder of expanded clonotype changes).

Sequenced sample: blood. The rearrangement uses TRBV7-9 and TRBJ2-3; D is undetermined. This receptor was taken from an older woman in good health. The DNA of the CDR3 is TGTGCCAGCAGTTCCCCACCCTCCACAGATACGCAGTATTTT. Translation: CASSSPPSTDTQYF.